Sequencing of this TCR beta chain was carried out in a study of T cells after yellow fever vaccination. Looking at the study overall: Fractions of low cell number were prepared using SMART-Seq v4 Ultra Low Input. Study-wide results and caveats: Reappearance after the booster was seen for most primary-vaccination clones, at 95% to 96% CD4 and 75% to 90% CD8. Repertoires sorted by FACS could include abundant clonotypes that are contaminants from the bulk population.

This clonotype was found a few times. Antigen specificity is unknown. The V and J ends lost 5 bases and 0 bases respectively, with 13 bases between them. CDR3 length: 15 amino acids. Germline V lookup: CDR1 SGHTA, CDR2 FQGNSA. Template-switching 5'RACE yielded the TCR cDNA; a universal primer site and UMIs were added in the process. TCRdb processed the 5' RACE reads anew with MiXCR; each CDR3 protein has one entry. The data contain 300,000 or so distinct CDR3 sequences, under 5% of them singletons. The sequencing here drew on PBMCs, taken 5 days after the yellow fever booster vaccination. V gene TRBV7-2 combines with J gene TRBJ2-5; weak D call: TRBD2 (6 bases). The TCR sequence derives from a man younger than 30 who received the YFV17D yellow fever vaccine. CDR3 region: CASSPGTQYQETQYF. The CDR3 bases are TGTGCCAGCAGCCCCGGGACTCAGTACCAAGAGACCCAGTACTTC.